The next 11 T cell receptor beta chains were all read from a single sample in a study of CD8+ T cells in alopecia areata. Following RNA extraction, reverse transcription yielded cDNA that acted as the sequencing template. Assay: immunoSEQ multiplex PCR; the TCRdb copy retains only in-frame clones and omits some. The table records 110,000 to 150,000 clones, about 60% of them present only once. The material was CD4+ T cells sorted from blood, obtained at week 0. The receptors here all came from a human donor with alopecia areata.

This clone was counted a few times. The CDR3 DNA reads as TGCGCCAGCAGCCAAGACGAGGGACTAGCGGGGAAGGAGACCCAGTACTTC. Protein product: CASSQDEGLAGKETQYF. The J gene is TRBJ2-5, the V gene TRBV4-1, with TRBD2 matching 13 bases. CDR1 is MGHRA and CDR2 is YSYEKL in the germline V gene. The CDR3 runs to 17 residues. Trimming removed 0 bases from V and 5 bases from J; junction bases left unmatched: 6.

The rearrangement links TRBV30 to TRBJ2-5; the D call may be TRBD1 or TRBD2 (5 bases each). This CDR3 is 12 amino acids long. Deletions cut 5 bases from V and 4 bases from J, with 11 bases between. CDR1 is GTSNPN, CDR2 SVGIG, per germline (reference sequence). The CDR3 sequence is CAWGDLGETQYF. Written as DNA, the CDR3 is TGTGCCTGGGGGGACCTGGGAGAGACCCAGTACTTC.

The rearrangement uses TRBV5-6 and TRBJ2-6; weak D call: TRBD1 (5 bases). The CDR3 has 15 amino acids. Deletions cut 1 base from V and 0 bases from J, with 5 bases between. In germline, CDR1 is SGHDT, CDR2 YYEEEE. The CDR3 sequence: CASSLRGSGANVLTF. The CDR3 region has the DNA TGTGCCAGCAGCTTGAGGGGCTCTGGGGCCAACGTCCTGACTTTC.

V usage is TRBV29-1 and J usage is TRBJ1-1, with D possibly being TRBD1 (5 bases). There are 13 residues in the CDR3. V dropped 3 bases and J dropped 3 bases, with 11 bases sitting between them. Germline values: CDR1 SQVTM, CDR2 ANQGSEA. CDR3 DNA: TGCAGCGTTGAGGAACAGGCCTACACTGAAGCTTTCTTT. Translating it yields CSVEEQAYTEAFF.

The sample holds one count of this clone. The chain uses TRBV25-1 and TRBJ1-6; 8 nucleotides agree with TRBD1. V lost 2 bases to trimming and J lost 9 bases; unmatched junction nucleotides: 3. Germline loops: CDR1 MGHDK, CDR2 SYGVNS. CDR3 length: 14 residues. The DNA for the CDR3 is TGTGCCAGCAGTGAACCAGGGGGCATTTCACCCCTCCACTTT. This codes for CASSEPGGISPLHF.

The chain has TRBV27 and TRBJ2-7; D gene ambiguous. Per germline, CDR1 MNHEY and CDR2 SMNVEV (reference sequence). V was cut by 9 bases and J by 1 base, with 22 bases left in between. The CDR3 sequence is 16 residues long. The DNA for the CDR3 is TGTGCCAGTGCCCACCTCCGGTACGGGTCATCCTACGAGCAGTACTTC. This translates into CASAHLRYGSSYEQYF.

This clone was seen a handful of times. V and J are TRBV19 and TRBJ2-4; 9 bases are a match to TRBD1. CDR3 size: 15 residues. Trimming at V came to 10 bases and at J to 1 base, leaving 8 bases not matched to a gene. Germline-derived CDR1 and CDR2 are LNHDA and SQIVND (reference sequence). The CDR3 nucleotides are TGTGCCACCACACAACAGGGGGCTGCCAAAAACATTCAGTACTTC. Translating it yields CATTQQGAAKNIQYF. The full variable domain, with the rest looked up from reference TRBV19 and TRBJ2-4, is DGGITQSPKYLFRKEGQNVTLSCEQNLNHDAMYWYRQDPGQGLRLIYYSQIVNDFQKGDIAEGYSVSREKKESFPLTVTSAQKNPTAFYLCATTQQGAAKNIQYFGAGTRLSVL.

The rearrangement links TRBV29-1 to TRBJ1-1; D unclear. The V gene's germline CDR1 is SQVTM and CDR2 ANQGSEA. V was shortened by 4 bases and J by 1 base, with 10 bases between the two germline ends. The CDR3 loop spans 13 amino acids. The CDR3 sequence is CSVADFRNTEAFF. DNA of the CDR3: TGCAGCGTTGCAGATTTCCGGAACACTGAAGCTTTCTTT.

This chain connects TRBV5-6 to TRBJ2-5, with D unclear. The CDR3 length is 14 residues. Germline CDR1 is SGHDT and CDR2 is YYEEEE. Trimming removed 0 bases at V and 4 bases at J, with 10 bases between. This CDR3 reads CASSLGPSAETQYF. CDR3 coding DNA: TGTGCCAGCAGCTTGGGTCCTAGTGCAGAGACCCAGTACTTC.

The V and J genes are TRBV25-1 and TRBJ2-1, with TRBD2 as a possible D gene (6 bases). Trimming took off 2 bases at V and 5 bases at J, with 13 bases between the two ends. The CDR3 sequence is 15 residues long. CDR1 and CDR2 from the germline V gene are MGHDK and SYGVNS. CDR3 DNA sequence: TGTGCCAGCAGTGAACAGAGGGGACTGAACAATGAGCAGTTCTTC. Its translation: CASSEQRGLNNEQFF.

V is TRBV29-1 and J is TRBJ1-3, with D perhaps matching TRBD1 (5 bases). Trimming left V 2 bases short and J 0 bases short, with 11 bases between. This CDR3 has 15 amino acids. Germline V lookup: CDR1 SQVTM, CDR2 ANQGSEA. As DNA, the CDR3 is TGCAGCGTTGAACGTATTAGGGGCTCTGGAAACACCATATATTTT. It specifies CSVERIRGSGNTIYF.